This T cell receptor (beta chain) stems from a study of blood T cell repertoires in COVID-19 (dated by TCRdb to the early 2020s). With regard to the full study: Samples from collaborators originated in the United States, Italy and Spain and spanned both the acute and convalescent phases of COVID-19. The material from the prospective study consisted of cDNA or gDNA derived from T cells, B-cell-depleted T cells, or PBMCs. Samples were obtained from the ongoing ImmuneRACE study (first 160 participants) and from about 1,300 subjects provided by 6 global collaborators. Where HLA class I and class II types were available, the types were taken from metadata supplied by the sample provider, not from assay-based typing. The sample metadata nearly always contained a de-identified subject ID, COVID-19 status, age in years and sex. Deeply sampled blood TCRbeta repertoires from subjects exposed to, actively infected with, or recovered from COVID-19 were included in the dataset. The repertoires were released in a freely available public database meant as a resource for research on the immune response to SARS-CoV-2.

Study-wide conclusions, independent of this receptor: The quantity of clinical and demographic metadata differed by source and by participant and was supplied without curation.

One collaborating source in Seattle enrolled patients while the patients were actively infected and followed the patients over time throughout the course of disease. Collaborating institutions collected whole blood in K2EDTA tubes following their own protocols. For TCRbeta analysis, collaborators shipped samples as frozen whole blood, isolated PBMCs, or DNA extracted from either of those sample types. Germline trimming amounts to 6 bases on V and 9 bases on J, with 4 as the count of junction bases outside the gene matches. The germline V gene specifies MNHEY as CDR1 and SVGAGI as CDR2. The CDR3 runs 11 amino acids, cysteine and phenylalanine included. Of all the DNA, just the CDR3 is kept, 33 bases in frame from base 1. Concerning this clone: Its antigen is unknown. No quality values exist for individual bases; no much larger clone is one base distant.

The immunoSEQ Assay, a bias-controlled multiplex PCR, was used to amplify TCRbeta CDR3 regions from genomic DNA. In the authors' own workflow: Within the assay, amplification of reference gene primers was used to estimate how many nucleated cells each sample contained. Sequence reads were collapsed and filtered to measure the absolute abundance of every unique TCRbeta CDR3 rearrangement. For each sample, productive Simpson clonality was calculated by taking the square root of Simpson's diversity index across productive rearrangements. TCRdb stores this immuneACCESS table with in-frame sequences only. Part of the clones is absent; in the studies checked, under half of the shortfall reflects unresolved V genes, and no reason is known for the rest. V and J calls and clone size follow that table, whereas D and trimming were derived from the DNA. For this sample there are fewer than 250,000 clones; about nine tenths appear just once. Clones ranked in the top ten supply 0.8% to 0.95% of the sample.

Input material: peripheral blood. This clonotype originated in a young man with COVID-19, enrolled during active disease. The rearrangement joined TRBV6-5 to TRBJ2-7, with TRBD1 matching 8 junction bases. The CDR3 protein: CASRGTGRQYF. The bases are TGTGCCAGCAGGGGGACAGGCCGGCAGTACTTC.